Listed here is a single T cell receptor (beta chain). The PCR ran on 60 Vbeta and 13 Jbeta primers. The table came from immunoSEQ multiplex PCR; TCRdb's copy has only in-frame clones and leaves some out. Of 150,000 or so clones detected, roughly 84% appear once; the ten largest clones hold around 0.98%. This specimen comes from a study of cytomegalovirus exposure and HLA in healthy donors. CDR1 SGDLS and CDR2 YYNGEE come from the germline V gene. CDR3 length equals 14 residues. Germline trimming cut 7 bases from V and 4 bases from J; bases unmatched to any gene: 9. The TCR was taken from a man aged 25 to 45 in good health and CMV-seronegative. Sequences were obtained from PBMCs. The chain recombines TRBV9 with TRBJ2-3; 7 positions match TRBD2. CDR3: CASGGAGFPDTQYF. The CDR3 DNA reads as TGTGCCAGCGGAGGAGCGGGGTTTCCAGATACGCAGTATTTT.